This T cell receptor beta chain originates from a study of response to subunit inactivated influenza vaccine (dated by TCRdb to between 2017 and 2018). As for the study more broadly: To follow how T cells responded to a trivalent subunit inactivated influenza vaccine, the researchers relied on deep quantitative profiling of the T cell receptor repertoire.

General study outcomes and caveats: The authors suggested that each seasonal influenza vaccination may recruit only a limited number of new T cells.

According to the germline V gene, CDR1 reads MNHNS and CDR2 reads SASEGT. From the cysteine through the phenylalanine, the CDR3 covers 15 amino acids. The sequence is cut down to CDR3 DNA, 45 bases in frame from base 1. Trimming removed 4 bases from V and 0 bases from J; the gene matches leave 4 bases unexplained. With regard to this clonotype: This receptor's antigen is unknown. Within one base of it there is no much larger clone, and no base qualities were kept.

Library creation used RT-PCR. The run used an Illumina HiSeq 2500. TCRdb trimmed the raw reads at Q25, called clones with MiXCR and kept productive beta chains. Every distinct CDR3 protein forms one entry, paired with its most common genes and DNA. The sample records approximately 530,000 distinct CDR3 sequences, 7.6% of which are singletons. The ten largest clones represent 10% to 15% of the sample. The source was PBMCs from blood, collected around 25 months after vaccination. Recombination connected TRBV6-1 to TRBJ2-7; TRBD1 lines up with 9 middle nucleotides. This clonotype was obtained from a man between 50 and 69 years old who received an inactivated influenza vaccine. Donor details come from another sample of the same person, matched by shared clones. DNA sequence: TGTGCCAGCAGTGCCGTGACAGGGGGCTCCTACGAGCAGTACTTC. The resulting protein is CASSAVTGGSYEQYF.